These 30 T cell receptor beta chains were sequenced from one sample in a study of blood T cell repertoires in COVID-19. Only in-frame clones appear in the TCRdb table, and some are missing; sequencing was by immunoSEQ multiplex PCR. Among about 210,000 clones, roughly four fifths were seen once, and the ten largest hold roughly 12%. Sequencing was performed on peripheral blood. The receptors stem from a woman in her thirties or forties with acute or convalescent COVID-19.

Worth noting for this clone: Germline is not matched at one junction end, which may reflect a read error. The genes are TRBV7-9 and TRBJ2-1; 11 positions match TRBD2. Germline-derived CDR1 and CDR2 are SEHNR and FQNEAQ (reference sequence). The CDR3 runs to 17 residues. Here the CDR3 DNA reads TGTGCCGGCAGCTTTCCGACTAGCGGGAAATCCTACAATGAGCAGTTCTTC. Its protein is CAGSFPTSGKSYNEQFF.

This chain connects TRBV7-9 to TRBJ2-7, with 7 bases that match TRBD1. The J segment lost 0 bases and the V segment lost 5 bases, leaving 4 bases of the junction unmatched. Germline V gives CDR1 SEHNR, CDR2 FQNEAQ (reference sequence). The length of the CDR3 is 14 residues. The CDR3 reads CASSLGQDSYEQYF. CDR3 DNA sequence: TGTGCCAGCAGCCTCGGACAGGACTCCTACGAGCAGTACTTC.

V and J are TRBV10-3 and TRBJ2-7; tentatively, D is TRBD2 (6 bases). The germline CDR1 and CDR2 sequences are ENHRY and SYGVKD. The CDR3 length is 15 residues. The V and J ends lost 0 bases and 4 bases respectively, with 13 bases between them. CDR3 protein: CAISESIGSVYEQYF. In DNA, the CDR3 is TGTGCCATCAGTGAGTCGATCGGGAGCGTGTACGAGCAGTACTTC.

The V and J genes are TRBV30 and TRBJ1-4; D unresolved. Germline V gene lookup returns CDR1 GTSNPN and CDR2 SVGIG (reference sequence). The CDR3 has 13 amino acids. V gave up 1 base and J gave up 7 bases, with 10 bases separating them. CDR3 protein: CAWSGVGGEKLFF. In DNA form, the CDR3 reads TGTGCCTGGAGTGGGGTGGGAGGTGAAAAACTGTTTTTT. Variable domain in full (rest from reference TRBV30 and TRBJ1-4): SQTIHQWPATLVQPVGSPLSLECTVEGTSNPNLYWYRQAAGRGLQLLFYSVGIGQISSEVPQNLSASRPQDRQFILSSKKLLLSDSGFYLCAWSGVGGEKLFFGSGTQLSVL.

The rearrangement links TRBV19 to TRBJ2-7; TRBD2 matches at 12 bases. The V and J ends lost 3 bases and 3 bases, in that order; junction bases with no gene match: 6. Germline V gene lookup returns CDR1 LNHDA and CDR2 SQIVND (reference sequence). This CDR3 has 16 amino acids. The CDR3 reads CASSIWGLAGNYEQYF. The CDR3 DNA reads TGTGCCAGTAGTATTTGGGGACTAGCGGGTAACTACGAGCAGTACTTC.

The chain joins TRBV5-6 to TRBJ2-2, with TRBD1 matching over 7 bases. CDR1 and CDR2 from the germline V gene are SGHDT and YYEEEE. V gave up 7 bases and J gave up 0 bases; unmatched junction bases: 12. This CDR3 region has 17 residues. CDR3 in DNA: TGTGCCAGCGCTTTTAGTCTCAGGGGGACGAACACCGGGGAGCTGTTTTTT. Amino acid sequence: CASAFSLRGTNTGELFF. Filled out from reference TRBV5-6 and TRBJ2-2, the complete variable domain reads DAGVTQSPTHLIKTRGQQVTLRCSPKSGHDTVSWYQQALGQGPQFIFQYYEEEERQRGNFPDRFSGHQFPNYSSELNVNALLLGDSALYLCASAFSLRGTNTGELFFGEGSRLTVL.

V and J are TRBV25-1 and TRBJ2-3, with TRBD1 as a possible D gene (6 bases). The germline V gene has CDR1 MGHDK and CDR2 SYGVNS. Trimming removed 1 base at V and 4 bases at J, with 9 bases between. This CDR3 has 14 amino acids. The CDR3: CASSEWTDADTQYF. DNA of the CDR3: TGTGCCAGCAGTGAATGGACAGATGCAGATACGCAGTATTTT.

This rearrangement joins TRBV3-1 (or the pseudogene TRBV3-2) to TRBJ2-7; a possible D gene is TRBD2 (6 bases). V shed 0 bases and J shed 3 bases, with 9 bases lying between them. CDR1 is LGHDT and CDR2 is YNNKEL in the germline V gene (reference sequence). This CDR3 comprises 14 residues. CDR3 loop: CASSQDLGGYEQYF. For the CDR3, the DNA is TGTGCCAGCAGCCAAGATCTCGGGGGCTACGAGCAGTACTTC.

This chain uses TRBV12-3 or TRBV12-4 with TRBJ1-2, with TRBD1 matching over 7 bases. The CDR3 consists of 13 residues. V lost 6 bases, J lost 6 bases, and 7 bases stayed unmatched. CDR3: CASRPPGQNGYTF. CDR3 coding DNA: TGTGCCAGCAGACCTCCGGGACAGAATGGCTACACCTTC.

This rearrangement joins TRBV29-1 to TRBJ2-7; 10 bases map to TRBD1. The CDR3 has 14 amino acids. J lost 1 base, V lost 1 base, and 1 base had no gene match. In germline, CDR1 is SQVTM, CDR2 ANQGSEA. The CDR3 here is CSVEGDRGSYEQYF. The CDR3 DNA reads TGCAGCGTTGAAGGGGACAGGGGATCCTACGAGCAGTACTTC.

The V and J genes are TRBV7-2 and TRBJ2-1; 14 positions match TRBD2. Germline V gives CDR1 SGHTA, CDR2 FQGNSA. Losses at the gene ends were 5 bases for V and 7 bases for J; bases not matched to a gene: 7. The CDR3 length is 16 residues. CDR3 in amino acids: CASSPRLAGGRNEQFF. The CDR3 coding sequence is TGTGCCAGCAGCCCCAGACTAGCGGGAGGGCGGAATGAGCAGTTCTTC.

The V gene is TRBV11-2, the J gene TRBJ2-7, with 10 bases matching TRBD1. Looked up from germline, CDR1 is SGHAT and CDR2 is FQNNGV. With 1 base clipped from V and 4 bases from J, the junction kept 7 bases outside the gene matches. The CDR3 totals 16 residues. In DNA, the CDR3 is TGTGCCAGCAGCTTAGCCCCACGGGACAGGGGTTACGAGCAGTACTTC. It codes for CASSLAPRDRGYEQYF.

This chain's CDR3 is CASSPLGENEKLFF. The CDR3 DNA is TGTGCCAGCAGTCCCCTCGGGGAGAATGAAAAACTGTTTTTT. This chain joins TRBV7-8 and TRBJ1-4; no firm D call. V lost 6 bases and J lost 5, with 13 bases in between. CDR3 length: 14 residues. Germline V lookup: CDR1 SGHVS, CDR2 FQNEAQ.

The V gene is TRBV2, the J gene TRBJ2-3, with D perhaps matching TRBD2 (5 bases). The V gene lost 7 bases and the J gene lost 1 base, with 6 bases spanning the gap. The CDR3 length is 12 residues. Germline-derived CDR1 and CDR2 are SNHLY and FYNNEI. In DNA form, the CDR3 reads TGTGCCAGCAAGAGGGGCACAGATACGCAGTATTTT. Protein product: CASKRGTDTQYF. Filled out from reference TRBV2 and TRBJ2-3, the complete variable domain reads EPEVTQTPSHQVTQMGQEVILRCVPISNHLYFYWYRQILGQKVEFLVSFYNNEISEKSEIFDDQFSVERPDGSNFTLKIRSTKLEDSAMYFCASKRGTDTQYFGPGTRLTVL.

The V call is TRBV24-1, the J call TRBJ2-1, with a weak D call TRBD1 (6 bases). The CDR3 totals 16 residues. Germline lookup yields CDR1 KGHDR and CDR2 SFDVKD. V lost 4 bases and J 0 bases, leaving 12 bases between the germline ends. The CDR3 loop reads CATSDRTAISYNEQFF. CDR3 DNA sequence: TGTGCCACCAGTGACCGGACAGCCATCTCCTACAATGAGCAGTTCTTC.

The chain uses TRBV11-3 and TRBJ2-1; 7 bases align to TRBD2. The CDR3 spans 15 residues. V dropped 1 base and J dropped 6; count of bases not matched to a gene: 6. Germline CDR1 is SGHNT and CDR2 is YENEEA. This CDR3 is CASSLGAGPSNEQFF. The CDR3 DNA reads TGTGCCAGCAGCTTAGGAGCGGGACCCTCCAATGAGCAGTTCTTC.

The CDR3 region is CASSESGGYTF. CDR3 in DNA: TGTGCCAGCAGTGAATCGGGGGGCTACACCTTC. The V and J genes are TRBV25-1 and TRBJ1-2; D is undetermined. CDR3 length equals 11 residues. Per germline, CDR1 MGHDK and CDR2 SYGVNS. V was clipped by 1 base and J by 8 bases, with 5 bases between them.

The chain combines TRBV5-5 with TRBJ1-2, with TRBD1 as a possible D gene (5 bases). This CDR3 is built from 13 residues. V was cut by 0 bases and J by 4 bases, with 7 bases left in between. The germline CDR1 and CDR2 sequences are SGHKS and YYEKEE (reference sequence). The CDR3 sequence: CASSLGGVYGYTF. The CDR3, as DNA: TGTGCCAGCAGCTTGGGGGGCGTCTATGGCTACACCTTC.

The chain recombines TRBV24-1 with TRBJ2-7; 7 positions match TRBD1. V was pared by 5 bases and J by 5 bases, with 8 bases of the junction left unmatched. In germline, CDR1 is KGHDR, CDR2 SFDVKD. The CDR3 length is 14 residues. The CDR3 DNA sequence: TGTGCCACCAGTGGGCCCGACAGGGTGAACGAGCAGTACTTC. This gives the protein CATSGPDRVNEQYF.

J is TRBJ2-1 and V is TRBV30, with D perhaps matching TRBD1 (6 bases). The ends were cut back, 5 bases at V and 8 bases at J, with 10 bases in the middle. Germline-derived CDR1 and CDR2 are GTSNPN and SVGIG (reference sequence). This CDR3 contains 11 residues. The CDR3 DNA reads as TGTGCCTGGGAACAGGGCTATGAGCAGTTCTTC. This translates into CAWEQGYEQFF.

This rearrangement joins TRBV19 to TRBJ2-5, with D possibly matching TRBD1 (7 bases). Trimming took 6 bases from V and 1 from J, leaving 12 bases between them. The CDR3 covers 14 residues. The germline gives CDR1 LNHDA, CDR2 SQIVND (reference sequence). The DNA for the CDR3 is TGTGCCAGTAGAAGTCAGGGGGGCCAAGAGACCCAGTACTTC. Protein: CASRSQGGQETQYF.

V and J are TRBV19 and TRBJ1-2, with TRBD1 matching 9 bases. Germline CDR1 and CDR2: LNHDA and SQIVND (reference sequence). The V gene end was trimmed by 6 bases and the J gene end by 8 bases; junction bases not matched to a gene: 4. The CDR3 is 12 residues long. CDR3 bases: TGTGCCAGTAGCACAGGGGGCGCGGGCTACACCTTC. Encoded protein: CASSTGGAGYTF. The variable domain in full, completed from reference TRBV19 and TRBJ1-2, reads DGGITQSPKYLFRKEGQNVTLSCEQNLNHDAMYWYRQDPGQGLRLIYYSQIVNDFQKGDIAEGYSVSREKKESFPLTVTSAQKNPTAFYLCASSTGGAGYTFGSGTRLTVV.

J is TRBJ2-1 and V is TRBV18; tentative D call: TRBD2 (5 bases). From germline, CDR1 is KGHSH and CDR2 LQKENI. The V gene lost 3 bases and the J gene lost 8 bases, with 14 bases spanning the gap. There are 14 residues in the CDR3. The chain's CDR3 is CASSPILSGDEQFF. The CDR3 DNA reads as TGTGCCAGCTCACCCATTTTATCCGGGGATGAGCAGTTCTTC.

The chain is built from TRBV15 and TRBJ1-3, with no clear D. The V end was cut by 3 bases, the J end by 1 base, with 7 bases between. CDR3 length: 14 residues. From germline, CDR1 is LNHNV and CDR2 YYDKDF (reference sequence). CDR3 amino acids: CATSRKTSGNTIYF. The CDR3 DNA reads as TGTGCCACCAGCAGGAAGACTTCTGGAAACACCATATATTTT. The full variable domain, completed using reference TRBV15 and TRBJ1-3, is DAMVIQNPRYQVTQFGKPVTLSCSQTLNHNVMYWYQQKSSQAPKLLFHYYDKDFNNEADTPDNFQSRRPNTSFCFLDIRSPGLGDTAMYLCATSRKTSGNTIYFGEGSWLTVV.

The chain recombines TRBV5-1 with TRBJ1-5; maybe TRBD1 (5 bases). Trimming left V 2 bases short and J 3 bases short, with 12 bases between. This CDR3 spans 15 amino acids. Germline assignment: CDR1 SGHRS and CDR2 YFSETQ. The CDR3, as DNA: TGCGCCAGCAGCTTTCTGGGGGAGGTCAATCAGCCCCAGCATTTT. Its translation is CASSFLGEVNQPQHF.

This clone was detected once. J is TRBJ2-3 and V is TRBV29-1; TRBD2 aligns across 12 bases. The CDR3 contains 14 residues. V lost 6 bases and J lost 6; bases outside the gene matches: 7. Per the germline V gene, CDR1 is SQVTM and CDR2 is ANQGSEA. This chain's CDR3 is CSVLGLAGMDTQYF. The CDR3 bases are TGCAGCGTCCTCGGACTAGCGGGAATGGATACGCAGTATTTT.

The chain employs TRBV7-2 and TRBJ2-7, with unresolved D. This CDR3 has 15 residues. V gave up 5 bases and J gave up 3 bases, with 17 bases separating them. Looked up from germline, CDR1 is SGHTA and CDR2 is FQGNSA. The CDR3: CASSALPGPFYEQYF. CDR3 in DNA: TGTGCCAGCAGCGCGTTACCGGGTCCCTTCTACGAGCAGTACTTC. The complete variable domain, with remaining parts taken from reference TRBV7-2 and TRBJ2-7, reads GAGVSQSPSNKVTEKGKDVELRCDPISGHTALYWYRQSLGQGLEFLIYFQGNSAPDKSGLPSDRFSAERTGGSVSTLTIQRTQQEDSAVYLCASSALPGPFYEQYFGPGTRLTVT.

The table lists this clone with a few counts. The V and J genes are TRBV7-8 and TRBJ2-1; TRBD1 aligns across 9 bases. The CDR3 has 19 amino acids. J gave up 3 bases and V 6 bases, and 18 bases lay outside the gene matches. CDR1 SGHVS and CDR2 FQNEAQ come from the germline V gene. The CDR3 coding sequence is TGTGCCAGCAGTTTTCCGGGACAGGGCCTAGCGGAAAGCTACAATGAGCAGTTCTTC. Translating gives CASSFPGQGLAESYNEQFF.

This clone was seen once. Here the CDR3 DNA reads TGTGCCAGCACCCTCCAGAAGGGGGCAGCCGGGGGCTACACCTTC. As protein: CASTLQKGAAGGYTF. This chain links TRBV6-5 with TRBJ1-2; the match to TRBD1 covers 7 bases. CDR1 and CDR2 (germline): MNHEY, SVGAGI. V shed 7 bases, J shed 8 bases, and the junction held 16 bases outside the gene matches. The CDR3 consists of 15 residues.

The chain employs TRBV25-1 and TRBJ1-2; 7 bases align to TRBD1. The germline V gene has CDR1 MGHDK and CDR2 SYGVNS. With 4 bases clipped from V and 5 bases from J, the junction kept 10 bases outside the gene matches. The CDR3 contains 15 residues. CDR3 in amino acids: CASSVHRGQAYGYTF. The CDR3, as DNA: TGTGCCAGCAGTGTACATCGCGGACAGGCGTATGGCTACACCTTC.